Each of the 30 T cell receptor beta chains below was sequenced from the same sample in a study of blood T cell repertoires in COVID-19. This table comes from immunoSEQ multiplex PCR, and its TCRdb copy is limited to in-frame clones, with some not included. This table has about 62,000 clones, approximately 92% appearing once. Sequencing was done on a sample of peripheral blood. These receptors were taken from a woman aged 60-75 years with COVID-19, enrolled during active disease.

This chain connects TRBV6-4 to TRBJ2-5, with D possibly matching TRBD1 (5 bases). The CDR3 consists of 15 residues. V shed 4 bases and J shed 5 bases, with 17 bases lying between them. Germline V gene data show CDR1 as MRHNA and CDR2 as SNTAGT. CDR3 residues: CASSVASGAGETQYF. CDR3 sequence (DNA): TGTGCCAGCAGTGTGGCTTCTGGGGCCGGGGAGACCCAGTACTTC.

The rearrangement joins TRBV30 to TRBJ2-7, with 10 bases identical to TRBD1. CDR3 length: 15 residues. The V gene's germline CDR1 is GTSNPN and CDR2 SVGIG (reference sequence). The trim removed 5 bases at V and 4 bases at J, leaving 11 bases unmatched. CDR3 residues: CAWGKLTGGPYEQYF. The DNA for the CDR3 is TGTGCCTGGGGTAAACTGACAGGGGGCCCTTACGAGCAGTACTTC.

J is TRBJ1-3 and V is TRBV30; D gene ambiguous. V lost 1 base and J lost 2, with 12 bases in between. Germline CDR1 and CDR2: GTSNPN and SVGIG (reference sequence). This CDR3 is 15 amino acids long. CDR3 protein: CAWSAPRVAGNTIYF. CDR3 DNA: TGTGCCTGGAGTGCCCCGAGGGTGGCTGGAAACACCATATATTTT.

V and J are TRBV19 and TRBJ2-1, with TRBD2 matching over 9 bases. The germline V gene has CDR1 LNHDA and CDR2 SQIVND (reference sequence). The CDR3 length is 14 residues. With V trimmed by 5 bases and J by 4 bases, 3 bases remained unmatched. In DNA form, the CDR3 reads TGTGCCAGTAGTGGGCTAGCGGGATACAATGAGCAGTTCTTC. It specifies CASSGLAGYNEQFF.

This clone was counted once. J is TRBJ1-2 and V is TRBV23-1; 7 positions agree with TRBD1. TRBV23-1 is classed as an ORF, of uncertain function. The CDR3 length is 14 residues. V shed 4 bases and J 7 bases; nucleotides not matched to a gene: 9. The chain's CDR3 is CASSPPDREVGYTF. DNA of the CDR3: TGCGCCAGCAGTCCCCCCGACAGGGAAGTTGGCTACACCTTC.

J is TRBJ1-4 and V is TRBV10-3; D is undetermined. CDR1 ENHRY and CDR2 SYGVKD come from the germline V gene. V shed 1 base and J shed 7 bases, with 7 bases lying between them. The CDR3 length is 13 residues. CDR3 bases: TGTGCCATCAGTGAGTTGGAGGGTGAAAAACTGTTTTTT. This codes for CAISELEGEKLFF.

The chain couples TRBV20-1 to TRBJ1-2; D is possibly TRBD1 (6 bases). Trimming removed 4 bases at V and 7 bases at J, with 10 bases between. The germline V gene has CDR1 DFQATT and CDR2 SNEGSKA (reference sequence). CDR3 length: 11 amino acids. The CDR3 coding sequence is TGCAGTGCTACCGTACAGGGTGGCTACACCTTC. Its protein is CSATVQGGYTF.

The CDR3 loop is CASSQSHRGTGGDTDTQYF. CDR3 nucleotide sequence: TGCGCCAGCAGTCAATCGCATCGAGGGACAGGAGGTGACACAGATACGCAGTATTTT. The chain has TRBV23-1 and TRBJ2-3; TRBD1 matches 8 bases. TRBV23-1 is an ORF, with its function uncertain. The junction had 13 bases not matched to a gene; V was cut back by 0 bases and J by 2 bases. The CDR3 covers 19 residues.

This chain uses TRBV19 with TRBJ2-2; D ambiguous. Germline V CDR1 and CDR2: LNHDA, SQIVND (reference sequence). CDR3 length: 15 residues. V was pared by 10 bases and J by 1 base, with 16 bases between. This CDR3 reads CATLSHHWNTGELFF. DNA of the CDR3: TGTGCCACCCTTTCTCATCACTGGAACACCGGGGAGCTGTTTTTT.

The CDR3 reads CASTPQGSYGYTF. The CDR3 nucleotides are TGTGCCAGCACTCCTCAGGGGTCCTATGGCTACACCTTC. This sequence joins TRBV12-3 or TRBV12-4 and TRBJ1-2; TRBD1 is a possible D gene (6 bases). Trimming left V 7 bases short and J 4 bases short, with 13 bases between. The CDR3 length is 13 residues.

This clone was found once. This chain uses TRBV24-1 with TRBJ2-1; D remains ambiguous. The CDR3 has 13 amino acids. V dropped 4 bases and J dropped 3 bases, with 6 bases sitting between them. Germline V gene lookup returns CDR1 KGHDR and CDR2 SFDVKD. The CDR3 bases are TGTGCCACCAGTGACCTAATCTACAATGAGCAGTTCTTC. Protein product: CATSDLIYNEQFF.

The chain employs TRBV6-5 and TRBJ2-1; 8 bases are shared with TRBD2. Per the germline V gene, CDR1 is MNHEY and CDR2 is SVGAGI. The CDR3 sequence is 15 residues long. After removal of 5 bases from V and 7 bases from J, the junction contained 10 bases not matched to a gene. As DNA, the CDR3 is TGTGCCAGCAGTCCACTAGCGGTGGGTCCTAATGAGCAGTTCTTC. Encoded protein: CASSPLAVGPNEQFF.

The genes are TRBV11-2 and TRBJ1-1; possibly TRBD1 for D (5 bases). The V gene's germline CDR1 is SGHAT and CDR2 FQNNGV. V gave up 5 bases and J gave up 0 bases, with 13 bases separating them. The CDR3 extends over 15 amino acids. Here the CDR3 DNA reads TGTGCCAGCAGCATAAGACCGGGGGTGAACACTGAAGCTTTCTTT. The encoded protein is CASSIRPGVNTEAFF.

V and J are TRBV19 and TRBJ1-2, with TRBD1 as a possible D gene (6 bases). V dropped 3 bases and J dropped 5 bases, with 13 bases sitting between them. CDR1 LNHDA and CDR2 SQIVND come from the germline V gene (reference sequence). CDR3 size: 14 residues. CDR3 sequence: CASSIFRQGYGYTF. The DNA for the CDR3 is TGTGCCAGTAGTATTTTCCGTCAGGGGTATGGCTACACCTTC. Using reference TRBV19 and TRBJ1-2 for the parts outside the CDR3, the full variable domain is DGGITQSPKYLFRKEGQNVTLSCEQNLNHDAMYWYRQDPGQGLRLIYYSQIVNDFQKGDIAEGYSVSREKKESFPLTVTSAQKNPTAFYLCASSIFRQGYGYTFGSGTRLTVV.

This chain connects TRBV24-1 to TRBJ2-3; the D is unclear. In germline, CDR1 is KGHDR, CDR2 SFDVKD. The CDR3 length is 16 residues. Trimming removed 0 bases from V and 0 bases from J, with 9 bases in between. CDR3 DNA sequence: TGTGCCACCAGTGATTTGGAGTTTGCTAGCACAGATACGCAGTATTTT. It encodes CATSDLEFASTDTQYF.

The rearrangement links TRBV13 to TRBJ2-7, with TRBD2 matching 12 bases. The CDR3 is 16 amino acids. The V gene's germline CDR1 is PRHDT and CDR2 FYEKMQ (reference sequence). Trimming cost V 5 bases and J 6 bases; bases outside gene matches: 11. CDR3 amino acids: CASSPPTSGRFAEQYF. The CDR3 DNA follows: TGTGCCAGCAGCCCGCCGACTAGCGGGAGATTTGCCGAGCAGTACTTC.

The chain is built from TRBV6-2 or TRBV6-3 and TRBJ2-7; 10 positions match TRBD2. Germline trimming cut 6 bases from V and 1 base from J; bases unmatched to any gene: 12. The V gene's germline CDR1 is MNHEY and CDR2 SVGEGT. The CDR3 runs to 17 residues. Written as DNA, the CDR3 is TGTGCCAGCAGCCCTATAGCGGGAGGTCGTAGTTCCTACGAGCAGTACTTC. Its translation: CASSPIAGGRSSYEQYF.

This chain connects TRBV11-2 to TRBJ2-1; 7 positions agree with TRBD2. The CDR3 contains 14 residues. CDR1 and CDR2 from the germline V gene are SGHAT and FQNNGV. Trimming at V came to 7 bases and at J to 9 bases, leaving 12 bases not matched to a gene. The CDR3 reads CASTLTAGLGEQFF. The CDR3 nucleotides read TGTGCCAGCACTCTAACAGCGGGACTGGGTGAGCAGTTCTTC.

This chain joins TRBV5-1 and TRBJ2-4; TRBD2 agrees at 8 bases. The CDR3 length is 16 residues. The V gene's germline CDR1 is SGHRS and CDR2 YFSETQ. With 1 base clipped from V and 6 bases from J, the junction kept 9 bases outside the gene matches. The CDR3 nucleotides read TGCGCCAGCAGCTTGAGGTTTAGCGGGATGGGAAACATTCAGTACTTC. Residues: CASSLRFSGMGNIQYF.

The genes are TRBV19 and TRBJ2-1; 12 nucleotides align to TRBD2. This CDR3 has 22 residues. Germline V gene sequence: CDR1 LNHDA, CDR2 SQIVND (reference sequence). V lost 0 bases and J lost 5; bases outside the gene matches: 20. CDR3 sequence (DNA): TGTGCCAGTAGTATAGAGGACCTCCCGGGACTAGCGGGCCCGGCGGGCGACAATGAGCAGTTCTTC. This gives the protein CASSIEDLPGLAGPAGDNEQFF. Full variable domain (remainder filled in from reference TRBV19 and TRBJ2-1): DGGITQSPKYLFRKEGQNVTLSCEQNLNHDAMYWYRQDPGQGLRLIYYSQIVNDFQKGDIAEGYSVSREKKESFPLTVTSAQKNPTAFYLCASSIEDLPGLAGPAGDNEQFFGPGTRLTVL.

V usage is TRBV19 and J usage is TRBJ2-1; D is uncertain. Germline values: CDR1 LNHDA, CDR2 SQIVND (reference sequence). This CDR3 is built from 14 residues. Trimming shortened V by 0 bases and J by 9 bases, and 12 bases separated the two germline ends. CDR3 DNA: TGTGCCAGTAGTATAGATCGCAGGTTTGGTGAGCAGTTCTTC. Residues: CASSIDRRFGEQFF. Full variable domain (remainder filled in from reference TRBV19 and TRBJ2-1): DGGITQSPKYLFRKEGQNVTLSCEQNLNHDAMYWYRQDPGQGLRLIYYSQIVNDFQKGDIAEGYSVSREKKESFPLTVTSAQKNPTAFYLCASSIDRRFGEQFFGPGTRLTVL.

This clone was found a few times. The rearrangement links TRBV2 to TRBJ1-5; D perhaps matches TRBD1 (6 bases). CDR1 and CDR2 (germline): SNHLY, FYNNEI. This CDR3 spans 13 amino acids. V lost 3 bases and J lost 6, with 9 bases in between. Here the CDR3 reads CASSEGGRQPQHF. CDR3 DNA: TGTGCCAGCAGTGAGGGGGGGCGTCAGCCCCAGCATTTT.

This chain joins TRBV25-1 and TRBJ1-6; TRBD1 matches 11 bases. This CDR3 contains 14 residues. Germline trimming cut 4 bases from V and 7 bases from J; bases unmatched to any gene: 0. CDR1 MGHDK and CDR2 SYGVNS come from the germline V gene. The CDR3 nucleotides read TGTGCCAGCAGTGGGACAGGGGGCAATTCACCCCTCCACTTT. This translates into CASSGTGGNSPLHF.

The chain employs TRBV11-2 and TRBJ1-4; D possibly corresponds to TRBD1 (5 bases). Germline V gene data show CDR1 as SGHAT and CDR2 as FQNNGV. V was trimmed by 2 bases and J by 8 bases, leaving 12 bases between them. The CDR3 runs to 14 residues. The CDR3 DNA follows: TGTGCCAGCAGCTTAAGGGGTGACGGGGAAAAACTGTTTTTT. It yields the protein CASSLRGDGEKLFF.

The rearrangement links TRBV6-4 to TRBJ2-1; 10 bases map to TRBD2. Germline trimming cut 10 bases from V and 1 base from J; bases unmatched to any gene: 4. This CDR3 region has 14 residues. CDR1 and CDR2 from the germline V gene are MRHNA and SNTAGT. CDR3 in DNA: TGTGCCACAAAGCGGGAGGGGTCCTACAATGAGCAGTTCTTC. It yields the protein CATKREGSYNEQFF.

The rearrangement joins TRBV6-5 to TRBJ2-1, with a tentative D call TRBD2 (6 bases). The V gene lost 2 bases and the J gene lost 12 bases, with 23 bases spanning the gap. In germline, CDR1 is MNHEY, CDR2 SVGAGI. This CDR3 is built from 16 residues. In DNA form, the CDR3 reads TGTGCCAGCAGTTACGATTGGGACTCCGCCCCCCGAGGGCAGTTCTTC. It is translated as CASSYDWDSAPRGQFF.

This chain uses TRBV7-2 with TRBJ1-4; a possible D gene is TRBD1 (5 bases). Germline values: CDR1 SGHTA, CDR2 FQGNSA. The CDR3 consists of 15 residues. The V end was cut by 1 base, the J end by 5 bases, with 11 bases between. Here the CDR3 DNA reads TGTGCCAGCAGCTTAGTCCCAGGGAAGAATGAAAAACTGTTTTTT. As protein: CASSLVPGKNEKLFF.

This clone appeared a single time. The rearrangement links TRBV5-8 to TRBJ1-2; possibly TRBD1 for D (5 bases). Germline CDR1 and CDR2: SGHTS and YDEGEE. This CDR3 has 17 amino acids. V was shortened by 1 base and J by 2 bases, with 18 bases between the two germline ends. The CDR3 sequence: CASSLKLPTGGNYGYTF. CDR3 nucleotide sequence: TGTGCCAGCAGCTTGAAGCTACCGACGGGGGGAAACTATGGCTACACCTTC.

This clone was detected only once. The V call is TRBV24-1, the J call TRBJ2-2; 8 bases are a match to TRBD1. This CDR3 region has 14 residues. The V and J ends lost 9 bases and 7 bases, in that order; junction bases with no gene match: 9. Looked up from germline, CDR1 is KGHDR and CDR2 is SFDVKD. CDR3 amino acids: CATGDRTYGGELFF. The CDR3 coding sequence is TGTGCCACCGGGGACAGGACCTACGGCGGGGAGCTGTTTTTT.

The rearrangement links TRBV4-2 to TRBJ1-4; 7 positions agree with TRBD1. Germline CDR1 LGHNA, CDR2 YNFKEQ. J was trimmed by 6 bases and V by 6 bases; bases with no gene match: 16. The CDR3 runs 17 residues. The CDR3 region has the DNA TGTGCCAGCAGAGAAGATTCAGGGGGAACAGGTTATGAAAAACTGTTTTTT. Amino acid sequence: CASREDSGGTGYEKLFF.